This T cell receptor beta chain was sequenced during a study of blood T cell repertoires in COVID-19 (dated by TCRdb to 2020 to 2022). Looking at the study overall: Samples covering the acute and convalescent phases of COVID-19 were provided by collaborators in the United States, Italy and Spain. The repertoires were released in a freely available public database meant as a resource for research on the immune response to SARS-CoV-2. Deeply sampled blood TCRbeta repertoires from subjects exposed to, actively infected with, or recovered from COVID-19 were included in the dataset. Where available, HLA class I and class II types were obtained from metadata supplied by the sample provider rather than from assay-based typing. The samples were drawn from the first 160 participants of the ongoing ImmuneRACE study and from about 1,200 subjects provided by 6 global collaborators. Sample metadata almost always included a de-identified subject ID, COVID-19 status, age in years and sex. The prospective study material was composed of cDNA or gDNA derived from T cells, B-cell-depleted T cells, or PBMCs.

From its cysteine to its phenylalanine, the CDR3 spans 15 amino acids. The CDR3 DNA has 45 bases and is translated from base 1. CDR1 SGHTA and CDR2 FQGTGA are derived from the germline V gene. Trimming costs V 5 bases and J 4 bases, and their ends lie 15 bases apart. To note about this clone: What this receptor recognizes is not known. No much larger clone exists at a distance of one base, and base qualities are not known.

The immunoSEQ Assay, a bias-controlled multiplex PCR, was used to amplify TCRbeta CDR3 regions from genomic DNA. The authors' analysis ran thus. The number of nucleated cells in each sample was estimated by amplification of reference gene primers within the assay. To quantify the absolute abundance of each unique TCRbeta CDR3 rearrangement, sequence reads were collapsed and filtered. For each sample, productive Simpson clonality was calculated by taking the square root of Simpson's diversity index across productive rearrangements. The clones in this table, taken by TCRdb from immuneACCESS, are in-frame only. Not every clone is retained; where verified, under half of the shortfall comes from an unresolved V gene, and the cause of the rest is unknown. V, J and clone size reflect that table, while D and trimming were determined from the DNA. The sample has roughly 120,000 clones on record, over 65% of them singletons. 3% to 4% of the sample belongs to the ten largest clones.

Here is what the overall study found, with its caveats: The amount of clinical and demographic metadata varied by source and participant and was provided uncurated.

Whole blood was collected in K2EDTA tubes by collaborating institutions according to the institutions' own protocols. Collaborator samples were shipped for TCRbeta analysis as frozen whole blood, isolated PBMCs, or DNA extracted from either sample type. Sequencing was carried out using peripheral blood. The clonotype originates from a man aged 55-75 years with acute or convalescent COVID-19. Rearrangement joined TRBV7-3 to TRBJ2-1; matching of 6 bases hints at TRBD1 as the D gene. The bases read TGTGCCAGCAGCAAACAGGGTGGGTCTTACAATGAGCAGTTCTTC. It codes for CASSKQGGSYNEQFF.